This TCR beta chain stems from a study of shared clonotypes between healthy human individuals. Profiled with immunoSEQ multiplex PCR; TCRdb holds only in-frame clones, not every one. Of nearly 2 million clones in the sample, 85% to 95% were seen once. CDR1 and CDR2 (germline): LNHDA, SQIVND (reference sequence). The V gene lost 4 bases and the J gene lost 1 base, with 13 bases spanning the gap. This CDR3 has 15 amino acids. The naive CD8 subset, CD45RO-negative cells positively selected for CCR7, excluded terminally differentiated effector memory CD45RA+ cells. The sequence came from a man aged 18 to 35 in good health. The sequenced sample was naive CD8+ T cells sorted from blood. This chain joins TRBV19 and TRBJ2-5, with D unresolved. The CDR3 sequence: CASSNLVSGQETQYF. The CDR3 DNA sequence: TGTGCCAGTAGTAATCTGGTTTCTGGCCAAGAGACCCAGTACTTC.